A selection of T cell receptor beta chains follows, all from one sample in a study of OX40 agonist ivuxolimab in advanced cancers. Using immunoSEQ multiplex PCR, the repertoire was profiled, and TCRdb retains in-frame clones only, with some absent. The sample consists of 55,000 to 85,000 clones, under 90% of them appearing once. The material was CD4+ or CD8+ T cells sorted from blood, obtained in a trial of the OX40 agonist ivuxolimab. The receptors stem from an adult with an advanced solid tumor such as melanoma, head and neck, liver or kidney cancer. Each CDR3 is given with its conserved first and last residue. A D gene is named only where the DNA matches it firmly. Clone size is not always given. Where it is, it says once, few, many or a class for expanded clones.

j_call clone_size v_call d_call cdr3_aa cdr3_nt
TRBJ2-3 once TRBV4-2 TRBD1 CASSHPTGAGTQYF TGTGCCAGCAGCCATCCCACAGGGGCAGGTACGCAGTATTTT
TRBJ2-1 - TRBV7-2 - CASSLRAGSHNEQFF TGTGCCAGCAGCTTACGTGCGGGGTCCCACAATGAGCAGTTCTTC
TRBJ1-6 - TRBV6-5 - CASTAGQGRSPLHF TGTGCCAGTACAGCCGGACAAGGCAGGTCACCCCTCCACTTT
TRBJ2-2 few TRBV18 - CASSPDTGELFF TGTGCCAGCTCACCAGACACCGGGGAGCTGTTTTTT
TRBJ1-2 - TRBV5-6 - CASSLAQGEGYTF TGTGCCAGCAGCTTGGCGCAGGGAGAAGGCTACACCTTC
TRBJ1-5 - TRBV2 - CASGPQGNGNQPQHF TGTGCCAGCGGGCCCCAAGGGAATGGCAATCAGCCCCAGCATTTT
TRBJ1-1 - TRBV6-5 - CASSRDYRTEAFF TGTGCCAGCAGTCGGGACTACAGGACTGAAGCTTTCTTT
TRBJ1-6 - TRBV25-1 TRBD1 CASSDTGTGRNSPLHF TGTGCCAGCAGCGATACCGGGACAGGCCGTAATTCACCCCTCCACTTT
TRBJ2-5 - TRBV7-4 - CASSCPRGETQYF TGTGCCAGCAGCTGCCCGAGGGGAGAGACCCAGTACTTC
TRBJ1-2 - TRBV19 - CASTNLLGGDYGYTF TGTGCCAGTACCAACTTGCTGGGAGGGGACTATGGCTACACCTTC
TRBJ2-1 - TRBV11-2 - CASSLWVYNEQFF TGTGCCAGCAGCTTATGGGTCTACAATGAGCAGTTCTTC
TRBJ2-5 - TRBV28 - CASSPPSQWETQYF TGTGCCAGCAGTCCCCCCAGCCAATGGGAGACCCAGTACTTC
TRBJ1-1 - TRBV30 - CAWKSWTANTEAFF TGTGCCTGGAAATCCTGGACAGCGAACACTGAAGCTTTCTTT
TRBJ2-5 - TRBV6-1 TRBD2 CASGVSGIETQYF TGTGCCAGCGGTGTTAGCGGGATAGAGACCCAGTACTTC
TRBJ2-5 - TRBV18 - CASSPGAQETQYF TGTGCCAGCTCACCGGGGGCCCAAGAGACCCAGTACTTC
TRBJ2-1 - TRBV9 - CASSVEASEQFF TGTGCCAGCAGCGTAGAGGCCTCCGAGCAGTTCTTC
TRBJ1-4 - TRBV19 - CASSMDDRPNEKLFF TGTGCCAGTAGTATGGATGATCGCCCGAATGAAAAACTGTTTTTT
TRBJ1-6 - TRBV5-6 TRBD1 CASSSGARGDSPLHF TGTGCCAGCAGCAGTGGGGCCAGGGGGGATTCACCCCTCCACTTT
TRBJ2-7 - TRBV19 - CASSIFVEGAAYEQYF TGTGCCAGTAGTATTTTCGTGGAGGGGGCCGCCTACGAGCAGTACTTC
TRBJ1-2 - TRBV19 - CASSVSGSNYGYTF TGTGCCAGTAGTGTTTCAGGGTCTAACTATGGCTACACCTTC
TRBJ2-7 - TRBV11-2 - CASSLVHYEQYF TGTGCCAGCAGCTTAGTCCATTACGAGCAGTACTTC
TRBJ2-3 - TRBV6-5 TRBD2 CASSYGSGGRGDTQYF TGTGCCAGCAGTTACGGAAGCGGGGGACGTGGAGATACGCAGTATTTT
TRBJ1-5 - TRBV7-2 - CASSPRQDAQPQHF TGTGCCAGCAGCCCAAGACAGGACGCACAGCCCCAGCATTTT
TRBJ2-5 - TRBV18 - CASGGQQETQYF TGTGCCAGCGGGGGGCAGCAAGAGACCCAGTACTTC
TRBJ2-7 - TRBV19 - CASSTTVRRTDHYEQYF TGTGCCAGTAGTACGACCGTCAGAAGGACAGACCACTACGAGCAGTACTTC
TRBJ2-2 - TRBV2 - CAYTGNTGELFF TGTGCTTACACCGGGAACACCGGGGAGCTGTTTTTT
TRBJ1-2 - TRBV5-6 - CASSSSPAADYGYTF TGTGCCAGCAGCTCCTCCCCAGCGGCCGACTATGGCTACACCTTC
TRBJ2-6 - TRBV19 TRBD2 CASSVSSGGANVLTF TGTGCCAGTAGTGTCTCTAGCGGGGGGGCCAACGTCCTGACTTTC
TRBJ2-5 - TRBV6-5 - CASSWDLHSETQYF TGTGCCAGCAGTTGGGACCTACATAGTGAGACCCAGTACTTC